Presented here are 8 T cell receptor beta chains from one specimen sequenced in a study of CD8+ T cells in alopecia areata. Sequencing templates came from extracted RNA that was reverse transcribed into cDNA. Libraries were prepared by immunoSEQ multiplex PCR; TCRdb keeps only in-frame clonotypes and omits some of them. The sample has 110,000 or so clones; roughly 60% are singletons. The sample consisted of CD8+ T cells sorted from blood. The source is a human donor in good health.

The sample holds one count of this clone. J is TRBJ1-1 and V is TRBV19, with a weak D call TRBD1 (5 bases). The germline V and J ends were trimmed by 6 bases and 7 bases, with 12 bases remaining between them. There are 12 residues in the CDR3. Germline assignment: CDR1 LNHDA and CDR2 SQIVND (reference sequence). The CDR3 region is CASREGYSEAFF. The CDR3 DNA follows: TGTGCCAGTAGGGAGGGGTACAGTGAAGCTTTCTTT.

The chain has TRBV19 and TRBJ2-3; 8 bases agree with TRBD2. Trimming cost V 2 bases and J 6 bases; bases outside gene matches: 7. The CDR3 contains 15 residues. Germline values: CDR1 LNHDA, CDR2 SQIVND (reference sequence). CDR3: CASSIMTSAGDTQYF. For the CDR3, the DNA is TGTGCCAGTAGTATAATGACTAGCGCGGGGGATACGCAGTATTTT.

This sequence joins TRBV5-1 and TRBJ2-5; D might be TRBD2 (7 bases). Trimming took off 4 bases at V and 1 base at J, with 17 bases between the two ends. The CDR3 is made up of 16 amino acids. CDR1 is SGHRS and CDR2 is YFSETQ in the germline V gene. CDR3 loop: CASSLGNGGLQETQYF. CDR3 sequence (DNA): TGCGCCAGCAGCCTAGGAAACGGGGGGCTCCAAGAGACCCAGTACTTC.

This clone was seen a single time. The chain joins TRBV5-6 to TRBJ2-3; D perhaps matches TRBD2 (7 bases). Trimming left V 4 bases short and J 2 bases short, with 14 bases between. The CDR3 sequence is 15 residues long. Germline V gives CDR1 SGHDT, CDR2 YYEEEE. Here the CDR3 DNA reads TGTGCCAGCAGCCTTGGGGGGGCATTCACAGATACGCAGTATTTT. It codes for CASSLGGAFTDTQYF.

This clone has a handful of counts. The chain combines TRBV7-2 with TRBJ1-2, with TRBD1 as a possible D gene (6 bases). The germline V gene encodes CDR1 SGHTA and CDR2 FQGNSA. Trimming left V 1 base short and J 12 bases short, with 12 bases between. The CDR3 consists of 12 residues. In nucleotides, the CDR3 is TGTGCCAGCAGCTTAGGTGCCCAGGGGAACACCTTC. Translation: CASSLGAQGNTF.

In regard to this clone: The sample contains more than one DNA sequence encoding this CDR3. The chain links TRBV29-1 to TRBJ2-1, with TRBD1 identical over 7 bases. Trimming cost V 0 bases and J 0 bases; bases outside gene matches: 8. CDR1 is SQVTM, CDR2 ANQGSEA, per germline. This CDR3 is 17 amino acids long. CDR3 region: CSVEDPRTGSSYNEQFF. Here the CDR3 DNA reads TGCAGCGTTGAAGATCCTCGGACAGGTAGCTCCTACAATGAGCAGTTCTTC.

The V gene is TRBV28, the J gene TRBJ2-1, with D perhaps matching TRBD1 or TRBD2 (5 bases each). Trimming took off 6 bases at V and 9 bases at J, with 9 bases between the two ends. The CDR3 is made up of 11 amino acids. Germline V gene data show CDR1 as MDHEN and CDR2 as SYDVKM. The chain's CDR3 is CASRGDSEQFF. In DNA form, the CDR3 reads TGTGCCAGCAGGGGGGATTCTGAGCAGTTCTTC.

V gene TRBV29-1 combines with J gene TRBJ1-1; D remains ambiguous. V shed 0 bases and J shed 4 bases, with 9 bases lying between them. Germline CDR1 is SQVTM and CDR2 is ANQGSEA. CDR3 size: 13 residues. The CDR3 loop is CSVEDRGSTEAFF. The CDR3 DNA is TGCAGCGTTGAAGATCGAGGGAGCACTGAAGCTTTCTTT.